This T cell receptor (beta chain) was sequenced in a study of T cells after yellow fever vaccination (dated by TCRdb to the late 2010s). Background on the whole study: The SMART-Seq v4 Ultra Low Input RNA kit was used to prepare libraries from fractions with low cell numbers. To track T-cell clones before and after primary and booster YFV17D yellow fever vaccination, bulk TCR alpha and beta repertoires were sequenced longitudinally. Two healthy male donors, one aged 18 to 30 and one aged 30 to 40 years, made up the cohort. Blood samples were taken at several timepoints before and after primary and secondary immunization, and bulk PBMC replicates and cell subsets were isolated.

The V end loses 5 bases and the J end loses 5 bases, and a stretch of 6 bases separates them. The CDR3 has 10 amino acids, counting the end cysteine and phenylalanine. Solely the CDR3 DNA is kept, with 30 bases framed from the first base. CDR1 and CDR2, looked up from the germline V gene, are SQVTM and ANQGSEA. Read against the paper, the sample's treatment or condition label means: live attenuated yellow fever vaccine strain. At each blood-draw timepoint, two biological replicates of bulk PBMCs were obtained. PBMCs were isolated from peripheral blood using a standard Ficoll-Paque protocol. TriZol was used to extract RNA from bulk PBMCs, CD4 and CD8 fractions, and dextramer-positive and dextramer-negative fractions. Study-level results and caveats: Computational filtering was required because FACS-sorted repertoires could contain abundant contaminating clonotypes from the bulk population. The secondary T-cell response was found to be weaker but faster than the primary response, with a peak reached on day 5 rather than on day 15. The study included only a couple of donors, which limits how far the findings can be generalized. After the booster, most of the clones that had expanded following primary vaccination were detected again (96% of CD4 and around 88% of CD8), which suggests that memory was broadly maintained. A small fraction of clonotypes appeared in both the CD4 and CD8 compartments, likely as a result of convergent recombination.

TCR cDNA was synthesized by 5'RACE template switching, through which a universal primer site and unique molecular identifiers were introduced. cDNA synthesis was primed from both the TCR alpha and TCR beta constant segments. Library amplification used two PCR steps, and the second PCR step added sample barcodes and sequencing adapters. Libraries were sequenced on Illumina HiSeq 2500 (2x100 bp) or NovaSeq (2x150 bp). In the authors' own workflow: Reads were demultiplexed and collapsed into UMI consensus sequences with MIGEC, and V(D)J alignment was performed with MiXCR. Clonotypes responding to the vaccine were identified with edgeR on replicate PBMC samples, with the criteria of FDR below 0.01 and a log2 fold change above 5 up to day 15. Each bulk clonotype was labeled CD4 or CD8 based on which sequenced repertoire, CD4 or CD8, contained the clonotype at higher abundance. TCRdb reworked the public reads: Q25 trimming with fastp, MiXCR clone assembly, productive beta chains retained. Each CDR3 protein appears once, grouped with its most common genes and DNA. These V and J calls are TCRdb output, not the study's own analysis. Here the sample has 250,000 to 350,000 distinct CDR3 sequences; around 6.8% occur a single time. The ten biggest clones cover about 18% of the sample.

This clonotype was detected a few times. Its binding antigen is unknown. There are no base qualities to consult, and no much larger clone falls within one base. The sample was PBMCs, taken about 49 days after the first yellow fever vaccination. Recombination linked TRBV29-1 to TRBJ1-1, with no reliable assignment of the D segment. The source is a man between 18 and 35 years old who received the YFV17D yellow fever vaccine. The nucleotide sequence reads TGCAGCGTTCCCGAGACTGAAGCTTTCTTT. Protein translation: CSVPETEAFF.